What follows describes a single T cell receptor beta chain. What it recognizes is unknown. The sample comes from a study of T cell repertoires in cytomegalovirus infection. Study summary: Carrying CMV and the relevant HLA type showed in public TCR beta signatures. Study conclusions and caveats: The ex vivo response was dominated by HLA-C-restricted CMV-specific TCR beta clonotypes.

Each CDR3 protein gets one entry after TCRdb re-called the reads with MiXCR. The sample yields 500,000 or so distinct CDR3 sequences, approximately 17% seen once. Germline CDR1 reads LNHNV; CDR2 reads YYDKDF (reference sequence). The CDR3 contains 14 residues. After removal of 6 bases from V and 5 bases from J, the junction contained 5 bases not matched to a gene. This chain connects TRBV15 to TRBJ2-5; TRBD1 matches at 11 bases. The sample consisted of CD8+ T cells from PBMCs. This clonotype was sampled from a human donor in good health (CMV status not recorded). Some clones in this sample may be carry-over from other donors' samples. The CDR3 sequence: CATRDRGLVETQYF. CDR3 coding DNA: TGTGCCACCAGGGACAGGGGGCTCGTCGAGACCCAGTACTTC.